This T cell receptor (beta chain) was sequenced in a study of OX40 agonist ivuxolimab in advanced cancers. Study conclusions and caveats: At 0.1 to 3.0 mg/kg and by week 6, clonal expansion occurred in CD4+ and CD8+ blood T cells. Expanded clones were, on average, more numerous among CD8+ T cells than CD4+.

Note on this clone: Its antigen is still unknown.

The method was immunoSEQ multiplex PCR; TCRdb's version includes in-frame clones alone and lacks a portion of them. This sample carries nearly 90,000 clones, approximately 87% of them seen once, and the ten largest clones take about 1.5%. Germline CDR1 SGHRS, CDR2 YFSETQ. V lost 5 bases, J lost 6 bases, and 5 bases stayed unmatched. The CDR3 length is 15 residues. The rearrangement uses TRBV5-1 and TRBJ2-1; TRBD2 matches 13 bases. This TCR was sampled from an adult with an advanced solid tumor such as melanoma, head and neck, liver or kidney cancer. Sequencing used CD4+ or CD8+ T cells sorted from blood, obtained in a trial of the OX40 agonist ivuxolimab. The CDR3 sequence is CASREGLAGPNEQFF. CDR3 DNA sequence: TGCGCCAGCAGGGAGGGACTAGCGGGACCCAATGAGCAGTTCTTC.